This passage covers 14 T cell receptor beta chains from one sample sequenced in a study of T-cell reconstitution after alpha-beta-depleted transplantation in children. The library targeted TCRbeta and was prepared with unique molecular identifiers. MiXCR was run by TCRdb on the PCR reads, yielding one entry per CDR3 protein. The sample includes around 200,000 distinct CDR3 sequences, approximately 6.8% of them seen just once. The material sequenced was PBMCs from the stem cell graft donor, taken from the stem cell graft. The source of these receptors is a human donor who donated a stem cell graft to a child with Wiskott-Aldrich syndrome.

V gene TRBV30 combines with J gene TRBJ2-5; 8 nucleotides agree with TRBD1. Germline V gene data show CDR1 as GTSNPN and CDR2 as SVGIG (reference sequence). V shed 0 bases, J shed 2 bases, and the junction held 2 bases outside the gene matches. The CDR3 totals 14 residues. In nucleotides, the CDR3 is TGTGCCTGGAGTGTACAGGGGGTGCAAGAGACCCAGTACTTC. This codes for CAWSVQGVQETQYF.

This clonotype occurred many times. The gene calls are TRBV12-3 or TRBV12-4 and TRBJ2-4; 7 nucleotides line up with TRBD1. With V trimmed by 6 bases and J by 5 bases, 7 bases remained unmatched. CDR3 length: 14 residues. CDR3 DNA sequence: TGTGCCAGCAGAAAACAGGGGAGCCAAAACATTCAGTACTTC. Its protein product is CASRKQGSQNIQYF.

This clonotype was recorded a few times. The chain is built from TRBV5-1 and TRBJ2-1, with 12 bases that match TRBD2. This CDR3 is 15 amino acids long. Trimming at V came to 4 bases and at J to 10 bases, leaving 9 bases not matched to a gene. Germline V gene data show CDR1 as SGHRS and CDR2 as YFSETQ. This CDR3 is CASSTLAGGPREQFF. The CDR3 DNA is TGCGCCAGCAGCACTCTAGCGGGGGGGCCTCGGGAGCAGTTCTTC.

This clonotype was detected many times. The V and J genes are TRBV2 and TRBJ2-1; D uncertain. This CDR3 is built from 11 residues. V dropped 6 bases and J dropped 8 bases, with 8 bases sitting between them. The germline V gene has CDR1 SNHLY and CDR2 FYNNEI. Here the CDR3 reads CASRRVHEQFF. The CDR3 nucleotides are TGTGCCAGCAGGAGAGTCCATGAGCAGTTCTTC.

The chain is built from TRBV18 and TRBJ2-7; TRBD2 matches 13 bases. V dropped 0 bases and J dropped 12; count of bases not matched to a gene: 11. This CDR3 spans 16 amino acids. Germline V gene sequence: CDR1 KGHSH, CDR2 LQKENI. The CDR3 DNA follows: TGTGCCAGCTCACCACCGACTAGCGGGGGGATTTCCGGTGCGTACTTC. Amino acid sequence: CASSPPTSGGISGAYF.

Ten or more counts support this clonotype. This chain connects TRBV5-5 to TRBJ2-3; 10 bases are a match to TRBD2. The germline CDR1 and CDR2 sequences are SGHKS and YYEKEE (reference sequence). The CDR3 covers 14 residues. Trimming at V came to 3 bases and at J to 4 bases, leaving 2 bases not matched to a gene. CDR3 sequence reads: CASSSTSGSDTQYF. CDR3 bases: TGTGCCAGCAGCTCGACTAGCGGGTCAGATACGCAGTATTTT.

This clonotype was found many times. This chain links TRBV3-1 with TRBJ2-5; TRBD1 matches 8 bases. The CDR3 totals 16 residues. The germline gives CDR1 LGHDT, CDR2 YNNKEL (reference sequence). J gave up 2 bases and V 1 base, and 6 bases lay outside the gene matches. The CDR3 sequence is CASSQGPGTGQETQYF. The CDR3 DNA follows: TGTGCCAGCAGCCAAGGGCCCGGGACAGGACAAGAGACCCAGTACTTC.

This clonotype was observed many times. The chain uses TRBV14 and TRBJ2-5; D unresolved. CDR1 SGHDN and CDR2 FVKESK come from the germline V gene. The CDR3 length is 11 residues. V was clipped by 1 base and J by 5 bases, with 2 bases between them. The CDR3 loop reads CASSQVETQYF. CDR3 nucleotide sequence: TGTGCCAGCAGCCAAGTGGAGACCCAGTACTTC.

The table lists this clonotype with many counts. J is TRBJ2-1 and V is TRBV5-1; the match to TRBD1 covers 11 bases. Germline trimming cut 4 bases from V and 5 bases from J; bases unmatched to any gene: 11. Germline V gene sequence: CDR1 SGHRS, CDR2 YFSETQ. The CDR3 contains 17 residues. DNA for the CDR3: TGCGCCAGCAGCGGTGAGCCCCAGGGACAGGGGGACAATGAGCAGTTCTTC. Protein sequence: CASSGEPQGQGDNEQFF.

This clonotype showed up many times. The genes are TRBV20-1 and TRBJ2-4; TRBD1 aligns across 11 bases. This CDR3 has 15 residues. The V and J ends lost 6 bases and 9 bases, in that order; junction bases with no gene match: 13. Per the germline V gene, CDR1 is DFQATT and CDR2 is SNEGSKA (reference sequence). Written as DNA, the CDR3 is TGCAGTGCGGGGGATTCCGGGACAGGGGGTGCCATTCAGTACTTC. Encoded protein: CSAGDSGTGGAIQYF.

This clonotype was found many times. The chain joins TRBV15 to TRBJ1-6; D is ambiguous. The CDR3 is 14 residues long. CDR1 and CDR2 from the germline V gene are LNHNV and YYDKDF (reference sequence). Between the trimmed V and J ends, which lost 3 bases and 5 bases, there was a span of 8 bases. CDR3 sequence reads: CATSSRGNNSPLHF. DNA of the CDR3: TGTGCCACCAGCAGCAGAGGGAATAATTCACCCCTCCACTTT.

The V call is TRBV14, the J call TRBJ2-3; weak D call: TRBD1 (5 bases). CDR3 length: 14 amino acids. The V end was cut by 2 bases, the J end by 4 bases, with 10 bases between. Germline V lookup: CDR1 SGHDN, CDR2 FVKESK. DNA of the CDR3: TGTGCCAGCAGCCAAATGGTGGGGCCAGATACGCAGTATTTT. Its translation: CASSQMVGPDTQYF.

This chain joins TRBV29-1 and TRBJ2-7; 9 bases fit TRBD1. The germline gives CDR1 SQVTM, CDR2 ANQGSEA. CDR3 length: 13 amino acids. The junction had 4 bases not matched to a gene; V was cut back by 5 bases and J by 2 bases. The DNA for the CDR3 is TGCAGCGTTCCCGGGACAGGGACCTACGAGCAGTACTTC. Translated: CSVPGTGTYEQYF.

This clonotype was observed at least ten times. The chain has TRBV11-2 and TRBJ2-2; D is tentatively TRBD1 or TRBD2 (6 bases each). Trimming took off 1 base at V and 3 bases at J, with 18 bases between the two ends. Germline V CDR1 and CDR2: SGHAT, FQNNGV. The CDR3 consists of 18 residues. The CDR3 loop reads CASSLGSIRGRDTGELFF. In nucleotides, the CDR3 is TGTGCCAGCAGCTTAGGAAGTATCCGGGGGCGCGACACCGGGGAGCTGTTTTTT.